This entry lists 16 T cell receptor beta chains sequenced from one sample in a study of blood T cell repertoires in COVID-19. The protocol was immunoSEQ multiplex PCR, while the TCRdb copy is restricted to in-frame clones and leaves out a portion. The sample consists of about 89,000 clones, 65% to 85% of them appearing once. Source material: peripheral blood. These TCRs come from an elderly woman with acute or convalescent COVID-19.

The chain joins TRBV19 to TRBJ2-6, with D possibly TRBD1 on 6 matching bases. In germline, CDR1 is LNHDA, CDR2 SQIVND (reference sequence). The V end was cut by 4 bases, the J end by 0 bases, with 13 bases between. The CDR3 length is 17 residues. The CDR3 reads CASSRAGAFSGANVLTF. In DNA, the CDR3 is TGTGCCAGTAGTAGGGCAGGGGCCTTCTCTGGGGCCAACGTCCTGACTTTC.

The gene calls are TRBV5-4 and TRBJ1-6; D is undetermined. This CDR3 contains 17 residues. Germline assignment: CDR1 SGHNT and CDR2 YYREEE (reference sequence). Trimming shortened V by 6 bases and J by 2 bases, and 18 bases separated the two germline ends. The CDR3 here is CASIVGGKIPYNSPLHF. CDR3 sequence (DNA): TGTGCCAGCATCGTAGGAGGGAAGATCCCCTATAATTCACCCCTCCACTTT. The full variable domain, in which reference TRBV5-4 and TRBJ1-6 provide the parts outside the CDR3, is ETGVTQSPTHLIKTRGQQVTLRCSSQSGHNTVSWYQQALGQGPQFIFQYYREEENGRGNFPPRFSGLQFPNYSSELNVNALELDDSALYLCASIVGGKIPYNSPLHFGNGTRLTVT.

The J gene is TRBJ1-4, the V gene TRBV29-1, with TRBD1 matching over 7 bases. Unmatched junction bases numbered 0, after V lost 1 base and J lost 4 bases. This CDR3 has 13 residues. The germline CDR1 and CDR2 sequences are SQVTM and ANQGSEA. CDR3 in amino acids: CSVEGDSNEKLFF. The CDR3 DNA follows: TGCAGCGTTGAAGGGGACAGTAATGAAAAACTGTTTTTT.

This sequence joins TRBV5-1 and TRBJ2-3; a possible D gene is TRBD2 (7 bases). The CDR3 length is 17 residues. Germline CDR1 SGHRS, CDR2 YFSETQ. V was trimmed by 0 bases and J by 5 bases, leaving 19 bases between them. CDR3 sequence reads: CASSLAEGGARRDTQYF. CDR3 in DNA: TGCGCCAGCAGCTTGGCTGAGGGGGGGGCCCGTAGAGATACGCAGTATTTT.

The CDR3 nucleotides are TGCGCCAGCAGCTTGGTAGCAGGGTCAGATACGCAGTATTTT. Its translation is CASSLVAGSDTQYF. The chain recombines TRBV5-1 with TRBJ2-3, with a weak D call TRBD1 (5 bases). V was shortened by 0 bases and J by 4 bases, with 9 bases between the two germline ends. The germline V gene encodes CDR1 SGHRS and CDR2 YFSETQ. The CDR3 has 14 residues.

A few counts support this clone. The chain is built from TRBV10-1 and TRBJ1-4; 9 nucleotides line up with TRBD1. V dropped 6 bases and J dropped 8; count of bases not matched to a gene: 7. The CDR3 runs to 14 residues. The germline CDR1 and CDR2 sequences are WNHNN and SYGVQD (reference sequence). The CDR3 DNA sequence: TGCGCCAGCAGCTCCGGACAGGGGAACGAAAAACTGTTTTTT. Encoded protein: CASSSGQGNEKLFF.

The chain employs TRBV18 and TRBJ2-3; 9 positions agree with TRBD1. Germline CDR1 reads KGHSH; CDR2 reads LQKENI. J lost 4 bases, V lost 6 bases, and 8 bases had no gene match. The CDR3 is 15 residues long. In DNA form, the CDR3 reads TGTGCCAGCTCTCCCGGACAGGGGCGAGCAGATACGCAGTATTTT. Its translation: CASSPGQGRADTQYF.

V usage is TRBV27 and J usage is TRBJ1-5; 7 nucleotides agree with TRBD1. CDR1 is MNHEY and CDR2 is SMNVEV in the germline V gene (reference sequence). Trimming removed 5 bases from V and 1 base from J; junction bases left unmatched: 17. This CDR3 has 19 amino acids. This CDR3 reads CASSLLNRGIIESNQPQHF. The DNA for the CDR3 is TGTGCCAGCAGTCTTCTCAACAGGGGAATAATAGAAAGCAATCAGCCCCAGCATTTT.

The chain links TRBV6-1 to TRBJ2-6; possibly TRBD1 for D (5 bases). V was clipped by 6 bases and J by 4 bases, with 13 bases between them. CDR1 and CDR2 (germline): MNHNS, SASEGT. This CDR3 spans 15 amino acids. The CDR3 nucleotides read TGTGCCAGCAGACCCGACAGATTCGGGGCCAACGTCCTGACTTTC. Residues: CASRPDRFGANVLTF.

This clone was detected once. The rearrangement links TRBV7-3 to TRBJ2-3, with TRBD2 matching over 9 bases. Germline values: CDR1 SGHTA, CDR2 FQGTGA. J lost 5 bases, V lost 6 bases, and 6 bases had no gene match. This CDR3 comprises 14 residues. The DNA of the CDR3 is TGTGCCAGCAGTTTAGCGGGGGCTGGAGATACGCAGTATTTT. Amino acids: CASSLAGAGDTQYF.

V usage is TRBV11-2 and J usage is TRBJ2-1; D gene uncertain. The germline CDR1 and CDR2 sequences are SGHAT and FQNNGV. The germline V and J ends were trimmed by 1 base and 0 bases, with 10 bases remaining between them. CDR3 length: 16 residues. CDR3 in DNA: TGTGCCAGCAGCTTAGGGGCCAAAATCTCCTACAATGAGCAGTTCTTC. This translates into CASSLGAKISYNEQFF. Based on the CDR3 plus reference TRBV11-2 and TRBJ2-1, the full variable domain is EAGVAQSPRYKIIEKRQSVAFWCNPISGHATLYWYQQILGQGPKLLIQFQNNGVVDDSQLPKDRFSAERLKGVDSTLKIQPAKLEDSAVYLCASSLGAKISYNEQFFGPGTRLTVL.

This clone occurred a few times. In nucleotides, the CDR3 is TGTGCCAGTAAGAGGGAGGCGGATCAGCCCCAGCATTTT. This encodes CASKREADQPQHF. The chain is built from TRBV19 and TRBJ1-5; D is uncertain. Looked up from germline, CDR1 is LNHDA and CDR2 is SQIVND (reference sequence). Trimming shortened V by 7 bases and J by 5 bases, and 12 bases separated the two germline ends. This CDR3 comprises 13 residues. The full variable domain, with the rest looked up from reference TRBV19 and TRBJ1-5, is DGGITQSPKYLFRKEGQNVTLSCEQNLNHDAMYWYRQDPGQGLRLIYYSQIVNDFQKGDIAEGYSVSREKKESFPLTVTSAQKNPTAFYLCASKREADQPQHFGDGTRLSIL.

This chain links TRBV3-1 (or the pseudogene TRBV3-2) with TRBJ1-1, with TRBD1 matching 9 bases. CDR3 size: 14 residues. Looked up from germline, CDR1 is LGHDT and CDR2 is YNNKEL (reference sequence). J lost 4 bases, V lost 1 base, and 1 base had no gene match. CDR3 protein: CASSQGDRATEAFF. The CDR3 DNA is TGTGCCAGCAGCCAAGGGGACAGGGCCACTGAAGCTTTCTTT.

The rearrangement links TRBV6-6 to TRBJ2-2; 9 bases map to TRBD2. Germline V CDR1 and CDR2: MNHNY, SVGAGI (reference sequence). Germline trimming cut 6 bases from V and 5 bases from J; bases unmatched to any gene: 4. The CDR3 is made up of 14 amino acids. In nucleotides, the CDR3 is TGTGCCAGCAGCCGCGGGGGGGGAACCGGGGAGCTGTTTTTT. Translated: CASSRGGGTGELFF.

The genes are TRBV6-5 and TRBJ1-1, with D possibly being TRBD1 (6 bases). CDR1 and CDR2 (germline): MNHEY, SVGAGI. The CDR3 runs to 15 residues. The V and J ends lost 6 bases and 4 bases respectively, with 18 bases between them. In DNA, the CDR3 is TGTGCCAGCAGACAACAAAACAGGGAGACCACTGAAGCTTTCTTT. This translates into CASRQQNRETTEAFF.

The chain has TRBV28 and TRBJ2-5; TRBD2 might be the D (5 bases). V was trimmed by 2 bases and J by 5 bases, leaving 6 bases between them. Germline assignment: CDR1 MDHEN and CDR2 SYDVKM. The CDR3 spans 12 residues. The CDR3: CASSLERETQYF. CDR3 in DNA: TGTGCCAGCAGTTTAGAGCGGGAGACCCAGTACTTC.